One and the same sample provided the 5 T cell receptor beta chains below, sequenced in a study of T cells in Graves' hyperthyroidism and ophthalmopathy. Amplified TCR beta CDR3 regions came from RNA transcripts. The HTBI set primed first-round TCR CDR3 RT-PCR. TCRdb processed the multiplex PCR reads anew with MiXCR; each CDR3 protein has one entry. The sample includes more than 600,000 distinct CDR3 sequences, less than 20% seen only once; the top ten take roughly 8%. Sequences were obtained from blood. The origin of the receptors is a man between 18 and 35 years old with Graves' hyperthyroidism.

This chain connects TRBV6-1 to TRBJ2-5; 9 positions agree with TRBD1. The V segment lost 7 bases and the J segment 4 bases; nucleotides outside the gene matches: 7. This CDR3 contains 14 residues. Germline V gene sequence: CDR1 MNHNS, CDR2 SASEGT. The CDR3 region is CASKVQGAGETQYF. CDR3 nucleotide sequence: TGTGCCAGCAAAGTACAGGGGGCCGGAGAGACCCAGTACTTC.

The chain has TRBV20-1 and TRBJ1-1; D gene ambiguous. Germline V gene data show CDR1 as DFQATT and CDR2 as SNEGSKA (reference sequence). There are 17 residues in the CDR3. V was shortened by 3 bases and J by 1 base, with 21 bases between the two germline ends. The CDR3 coding sequence is TGCAGTGCTAGGGTGATACACCCGGGCAGAACGAACACTGAAGCTTTCTTT. This encodes CSARVIHPGRTNTEAFF.

The chain combines TRBV5-1 with TRBJ2-7, with 7 bases fitting TRBD1. This CDR3 spans 17 amino acids. Germline V gene data show CDR1 as SGHRS and CDR2 as YFSETQ. J lost 2 bases, V lost 1 base, and 12 bases had no gene match. The CDR3 loop reads CASSLPSDRAITYEQYF. As DNA, the CDR3 is TGCGCCAGCAGCTTGCCCTCCGACAGGGCGATCACCTACGAGCAGTACTTC.

V is TRBV6-2 or TRBV6-3 and J is TRBJ2-7; no definite D call. CDR1 is MNHEY and CDR2 is SVGEGT in the germline V gene. Trimming cost V 5 bases and J 5 bases, with 16 bases left between them. This CDR3 contains 14 residues. The chain's CDR3 is CASSQRLPWNEQYF. CDR3 DNA: TGTGCCAGCAGTCAGCGCTTACCCTGGAACGAGCAGTACTTC.

CDR3: CASAAGGREETQYF. The DNA of the CDR3 is TGCGCCAGCGCAGCAGGTGGGCGCGAAGAGACCCAGTACTTC. The rearrangement links TRBV5-1 to TRBJ2-5; D is uncertain. This CDR3 has 14 residues. Germline lookup yields CDR1 SGHRS and CDR2 YFSETQ. Trimming left V 7 bases short and J 3 bases short, with 16 bases between.